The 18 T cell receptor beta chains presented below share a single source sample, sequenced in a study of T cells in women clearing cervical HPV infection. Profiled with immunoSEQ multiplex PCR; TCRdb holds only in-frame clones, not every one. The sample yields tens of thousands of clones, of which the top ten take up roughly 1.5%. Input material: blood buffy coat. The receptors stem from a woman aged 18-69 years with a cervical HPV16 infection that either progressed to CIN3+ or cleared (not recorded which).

The CDR3 sequence is CASSRAGSGELFF. The sequenced CDR3 bases are TGCGCCAGCAGTCGGGCAGGGAGCGGGGAG. V usage is TRBV23-1 and J usage is TRBJ2-2, with D perhaps given as TRBD1 or TRBD2 (5 bases each). The read terminates 3 residues ahead of where the CDR3 ends, so the germline J gene completes it. TRBV23-1 is sorted into the ORF group, with uncertain function. CDR3 length: 13 amino acids. Trimming removed 4 bases from V and 7 bases from J, with 10 bases in between.

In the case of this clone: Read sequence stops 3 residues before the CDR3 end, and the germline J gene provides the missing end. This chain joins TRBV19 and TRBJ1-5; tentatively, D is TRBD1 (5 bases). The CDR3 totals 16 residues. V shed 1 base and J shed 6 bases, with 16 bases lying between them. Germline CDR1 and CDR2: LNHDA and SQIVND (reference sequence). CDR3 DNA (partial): TGTGCCAGTAGTATAGCCCTGACGGGGGGGACTCAGCCC. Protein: CASSIALTGGTQP. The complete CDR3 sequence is CASSIALTGGTQPQHF.

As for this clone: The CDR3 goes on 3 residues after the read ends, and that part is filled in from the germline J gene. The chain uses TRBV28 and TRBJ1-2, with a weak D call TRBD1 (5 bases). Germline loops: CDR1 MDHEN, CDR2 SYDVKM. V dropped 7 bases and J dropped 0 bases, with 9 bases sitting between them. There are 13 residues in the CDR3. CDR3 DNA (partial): TGTGCCAGCACTCAGGGAGCTAACTATGGC. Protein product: CASTQGANYG. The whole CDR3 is CASTQGANYGYTF.

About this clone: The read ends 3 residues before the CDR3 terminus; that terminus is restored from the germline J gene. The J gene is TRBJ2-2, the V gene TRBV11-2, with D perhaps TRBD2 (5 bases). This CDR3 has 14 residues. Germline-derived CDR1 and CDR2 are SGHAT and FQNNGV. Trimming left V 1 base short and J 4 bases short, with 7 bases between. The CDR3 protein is CASSLGTATGELFF. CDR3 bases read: TGTGCCAGCAGCTTAGGGACTGCCACCGGGGAG.

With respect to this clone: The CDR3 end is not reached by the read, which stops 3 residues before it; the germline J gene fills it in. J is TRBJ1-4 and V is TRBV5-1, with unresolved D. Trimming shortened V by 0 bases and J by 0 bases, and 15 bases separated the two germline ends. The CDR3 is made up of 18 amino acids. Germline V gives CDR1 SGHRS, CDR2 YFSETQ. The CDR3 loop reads CASSLEGAGGTTNEKLFF. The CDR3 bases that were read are TGCGCCAGCAGCTTGGAAGGCGCCGGCGGGACAACTAATGAAAAA. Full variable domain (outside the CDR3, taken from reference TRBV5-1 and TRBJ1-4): KAGVTQTPRYLIKTRGQQVTLSCSPISGHRSVSWYQQTPGQGLQFLFEYFSETQRNKGNFPGRFSGRQFSNSRSEMNVSTLELGDSALYLCASSLEGAGGTTNEKLFFGSGTQLSVL.

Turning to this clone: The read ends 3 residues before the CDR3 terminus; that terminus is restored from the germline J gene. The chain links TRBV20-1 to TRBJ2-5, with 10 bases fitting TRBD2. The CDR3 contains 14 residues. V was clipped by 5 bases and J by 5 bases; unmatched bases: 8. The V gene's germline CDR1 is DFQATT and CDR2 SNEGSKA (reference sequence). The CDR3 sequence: CSAPSGRGRETQYF. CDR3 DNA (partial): TGCAGTGCTCCCAGCGGGAGGGGCAGGGAGACC.

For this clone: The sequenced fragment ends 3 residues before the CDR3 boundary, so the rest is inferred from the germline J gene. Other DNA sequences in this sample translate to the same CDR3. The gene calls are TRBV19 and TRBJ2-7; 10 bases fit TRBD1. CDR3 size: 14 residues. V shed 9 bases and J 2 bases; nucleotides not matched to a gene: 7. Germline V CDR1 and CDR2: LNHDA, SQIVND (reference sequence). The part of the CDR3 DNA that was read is TGTGCCAGCCAAAGGACAGGGGGGACCTACGAG. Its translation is CASQRTGGTYE. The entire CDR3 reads CASQRTGGTYEQYF. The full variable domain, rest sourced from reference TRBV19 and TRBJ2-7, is DGGITQSPKYLFRKEGQNVTLSCEQNLNHDAMYWYRQDPGQGLRLIYYSQIVNDFQKGDIAEGYSVSREKKESFPLTVTSAQKNPTAFYLCASQRTGGTYEQYFGPGTRLTVT.

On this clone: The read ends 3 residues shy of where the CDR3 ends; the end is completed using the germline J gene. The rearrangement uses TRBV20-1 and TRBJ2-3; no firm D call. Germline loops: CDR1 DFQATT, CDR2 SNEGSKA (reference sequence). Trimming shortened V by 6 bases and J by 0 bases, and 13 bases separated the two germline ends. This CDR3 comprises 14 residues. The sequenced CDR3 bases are TGCAGTGCGAGCATTCCCACTAGCACAGATACG. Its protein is CSASIPTSTDT. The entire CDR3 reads CSASIPTSTDTQYF.

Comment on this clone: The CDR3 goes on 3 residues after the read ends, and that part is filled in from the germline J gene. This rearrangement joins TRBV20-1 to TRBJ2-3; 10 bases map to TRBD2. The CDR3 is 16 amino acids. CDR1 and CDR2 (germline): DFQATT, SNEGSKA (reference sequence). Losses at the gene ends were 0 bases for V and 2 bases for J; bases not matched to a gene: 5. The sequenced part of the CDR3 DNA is TGCAGTGCTAGAGATTTCGGACTAGCGGTCACAGATACG. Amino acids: CSARDFGLAVTDT. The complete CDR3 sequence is CSARDFGLAVTDTQYF.

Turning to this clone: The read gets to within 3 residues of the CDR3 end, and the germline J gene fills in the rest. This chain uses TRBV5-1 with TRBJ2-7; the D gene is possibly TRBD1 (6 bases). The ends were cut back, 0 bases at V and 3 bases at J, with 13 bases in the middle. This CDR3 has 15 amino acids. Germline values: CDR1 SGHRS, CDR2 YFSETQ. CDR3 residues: CASSLDGTNNYEQYF. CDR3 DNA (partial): TGCGCCAGCAGCTTGGATGGGACAAATAACTACGAG.

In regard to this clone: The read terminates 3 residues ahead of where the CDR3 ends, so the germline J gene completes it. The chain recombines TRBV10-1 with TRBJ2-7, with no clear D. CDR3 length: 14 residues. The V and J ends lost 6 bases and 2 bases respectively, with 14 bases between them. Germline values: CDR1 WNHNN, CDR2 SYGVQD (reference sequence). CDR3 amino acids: CASSPAAAPYEQYF. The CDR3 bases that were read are TGCGCCAGCAGCCCCGCGGCAGCCCCCTACGAG.

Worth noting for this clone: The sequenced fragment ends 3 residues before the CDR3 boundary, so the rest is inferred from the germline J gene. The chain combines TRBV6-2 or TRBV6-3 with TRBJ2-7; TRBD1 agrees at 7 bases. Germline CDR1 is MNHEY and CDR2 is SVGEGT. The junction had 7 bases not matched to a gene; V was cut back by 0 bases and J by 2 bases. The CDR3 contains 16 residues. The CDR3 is CASSYSDRDPPYEQYF. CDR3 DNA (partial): TGTGCCAGCAGTTACTCTGACAGGGACCCCCCCTACGAG.

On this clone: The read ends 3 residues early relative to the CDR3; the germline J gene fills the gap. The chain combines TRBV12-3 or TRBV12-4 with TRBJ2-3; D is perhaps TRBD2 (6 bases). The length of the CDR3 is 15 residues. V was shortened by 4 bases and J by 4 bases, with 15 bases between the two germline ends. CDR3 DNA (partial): TGTGCCAGCAGTTCCGGGACTGGATTGGCAGATACG. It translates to CASSSGTGLADT. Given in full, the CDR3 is CASSSGTGLADTQYF.

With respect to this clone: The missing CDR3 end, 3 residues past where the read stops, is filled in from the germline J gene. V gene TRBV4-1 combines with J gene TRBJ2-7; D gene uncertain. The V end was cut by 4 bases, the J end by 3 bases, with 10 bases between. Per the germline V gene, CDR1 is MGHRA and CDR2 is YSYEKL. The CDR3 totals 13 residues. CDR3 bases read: TGCGCCAGCAGCCGTCTAGGTGGCTACGAG. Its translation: CASSRLGGYE. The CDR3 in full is CASSRLGGYEQYF.

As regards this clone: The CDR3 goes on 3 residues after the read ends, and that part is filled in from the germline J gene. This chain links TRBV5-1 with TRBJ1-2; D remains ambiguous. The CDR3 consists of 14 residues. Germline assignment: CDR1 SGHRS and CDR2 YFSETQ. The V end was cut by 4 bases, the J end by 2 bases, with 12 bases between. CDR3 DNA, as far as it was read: TGCGCCAGCAGCCACCCGGGTACCAACTATGGC. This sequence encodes CASSHPGTNYG. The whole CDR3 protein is CASSHPGTNYGYTF.

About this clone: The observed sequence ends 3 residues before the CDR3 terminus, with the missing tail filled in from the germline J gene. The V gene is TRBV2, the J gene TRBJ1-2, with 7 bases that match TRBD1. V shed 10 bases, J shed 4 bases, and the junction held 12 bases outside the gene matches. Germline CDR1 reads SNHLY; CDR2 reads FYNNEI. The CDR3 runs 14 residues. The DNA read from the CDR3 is TGTGCCATCCCGAGGAGGGGGCGCGGCTATGGC. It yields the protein CAIPRRGRGYG. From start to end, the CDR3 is CAIPRRGRGYGYTF.

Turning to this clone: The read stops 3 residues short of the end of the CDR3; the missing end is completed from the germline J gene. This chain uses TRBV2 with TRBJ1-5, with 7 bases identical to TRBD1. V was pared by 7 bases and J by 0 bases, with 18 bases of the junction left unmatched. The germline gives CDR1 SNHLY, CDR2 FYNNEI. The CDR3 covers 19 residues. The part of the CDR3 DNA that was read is TGTGCCAGCACCAGGGGGAGGGGAAGCCCTCACCTTAGCAATCAGCCC. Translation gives CASTRGRGSPHLSNQP. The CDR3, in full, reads CASTRGRGSPHLSNQPQHF.

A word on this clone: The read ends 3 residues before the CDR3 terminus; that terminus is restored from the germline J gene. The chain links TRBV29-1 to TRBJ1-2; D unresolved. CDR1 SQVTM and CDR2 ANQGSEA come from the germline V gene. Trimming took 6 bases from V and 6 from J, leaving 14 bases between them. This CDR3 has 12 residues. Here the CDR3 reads CSVYTPRDGYTF. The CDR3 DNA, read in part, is TGCAGCGTATATACTCCTAGAGATGGC.